This is a list of T cell receptor beta chains from one sample in a study of Graves' ophthalmopathy and Graves' hyperthyroidism. In TCRdb, the multiplex PCR reads were re-called with MiXCR into one record per CDR3 protein. Among about 500,000 distinct CDR3 sequences listed, about 40% were seen once. What was sequenced was peripheral blood or thyroid tissue (not recorded which). The source is an adult man with Graves' hyperthyroidism. Both conserved end residues are part of each CDR3. Each record gives: CDR3 DNA, CDR3 protein, clone size, D gene, J gene, V gene. D genes are given only for firm matches. Clone size is stated in some rows and not others, as once, few, many or a class when expanded.

CDR3nt: TGTGCCAGCAGCCGTGCAAGAATCGGGGCTAACTATGGCTACACCTTC
CDR3aa: CASSRARIGANYGYTF
abundance: many
d_gene: -
j_gene: TRBJ1-2
v_gene: TRBV11-2

CDR3nt: TGTGCCAGCAGCTTAGCGACAGGCACCTCCTACGAGCAGTACTTC
CDR3aa: CASSLATGTSYEQYF
abundance: many
d_gene: -
j_gene: TRBJ2-7
v_gene: TRBV7-9

CDR3nt: TGTGCCAGCAGGAAACTAGCGGGCTTCACCGGGGAGCTGTTTTTT
CDR3aa: CASRKLAGFTGELFF
abundance: -
d_gene: TRBD2
j_gene: TRBJ2-2
v_gene: TRBV2

CDR3nt: TGTGCCACCAGACAGGGCTGGAACACTGAAGCTTTCTTT
CDR3aa: CATRQGWNTEAFF
abundance: few
d_gene: -
j_gene: TRBJ1-1
v_gene: TRBV24-1

CDR3nt: TGTGCCGGTAGTATTTTGCAGACTGCGAACACCGGGGAGCTGTTTTTT
CDR3aa: CAGSILQTANTGELFF
abundance: -
d_gene: -
j_gene: TRBJ2-2
v_gene: TRBV19

CDR3nt: TGTGCCAGCAGCTCGACAGTTAACTATGGCTACACCTTC
CDR3aa: CASSSTVNYGYTF
abundance: many
d_gene: -
j_gene: TRBJ1-2
v_gene: TRBV7-9

CDR3nt: TGTGCCAGCAGCGAAGGGACAGGCTCTGGAAACACCATATATTTT
CDR3aa: CASSEGTGSGNTIYF
abundance: -
d_gene: TRBD1
j_gene: TRBJ1-3
v_gene: TRBV25-1

CDR3nt: TGTGCCAGCAGCCCCAGGGGACCCAACACTGAAGCTTTCTTT
CDR3aa: CASSPRGPNTEAFF
abundance: -
d_gene: -
j_gene: TRBJ1-1
v_gene: TRBV6-1

CDR3nt: TGCAGTGCTAGGAGCCGGGGGGCGCTGGACTACGAGCAGTACTTC
CDR3aa: CSARSRGALDYEQYF
abundance: -
d_gene: -
j_gene: TRBJ2-7
v_gene: TRBV20-1

CDR3nt: TGCAGCGTTGAAGGGGGTAGCGGCCAAGAGACCCAGTACTTC
CDR3aa: CSVEGGSGQETQYF
abundance: many
d_gene: -
j_gene: TRBJ2-5
v_gene: TRBV29-1

CDR3nt: TGTGCCAGCAGCCTAAGATCAGGGTTGGCCTCTGAAGCTTTCTTT
CDR3aa: CASSLRSGLASEAFF
abundance: -
d_gene: -
j_gene: TRBJ1-1
v_gene: TRBV7-9

CDR3nt: TGTGCCAGCAGTTACGCGGGAGACTACGAGCAGTACTTC
CDR3aa: CASSYAGDYEQYF
abundance: many
d_gene: TRBD2
j_gene: TRBJ2-7
v_gene: TRBV6-5

CDR3nt: TGTGCCAGCAGCGAAATGACGCCGGGACAATCCTTC
CDR3aa: CASSEMTPGQSF
abundance: many
d_gene: -
j_gene: TRBJ2-7
v_gene: TRBV28

CDR3nt: TGCAGCGGCACAGGCCGTTGGGAGACCCAGTACTTC
CDR3aa: CSGTGRWETQYF
abundance: -
d_gene: -
j_gene: TRBJ2-5
v_gene: TRBV29-1

CDR3nt: TGTGCCACCAGCAGTTATGCTTACACCGGGGAGCTGTTTTTT
CDR3aa: CATSSYAYTGELFF
abundance: -
d_gene: -
j_gene: TRBJ2-2
v_gene: TRBV15

CDR3nt: TGCAGTGCTAGAGATCCTTCACCTGGTGGCTACACCTTC
CDR3aa: CSARDPSPGGYTF
abundance: -
d_gene: -
j_gene: TRBJ1-2
v_gene: TRBV20-1

CDR3nt: TGCGCCAGCAGGCGGGACAGGTTCTCCTACGAGCAGTACTTC
CDR3aa: CASRRDRFSYEQYF
abundance: -
d_gene: TRBD1
j_gene: TRBJ2-7
v_gene: TRBV7-9

CDR3nt: TGCAGCGTTGCCCACGGTCAAGAGACCCAGCATTTT
CDR3aa: CSVAHGQETQHF
abundance: -
d_gene: -
j_gene: TRBJ1-5
v_gene: TRBV29-1

CDR3nt: TGTGCCAGCAGTTTAAGGCCGACAGGGGCGGGTGGCTACACCTTC
CDR3aa: CASSLRPTGAGGYTF
abundance: many
d_gene: TRBD1
j_gene: TRBJ1-2
v_gene: TRBV12-3/TRBV12-4

CDR3nt: TGTGCCAGCAGCCCAACCGGGACTTCTCGAGAGACCCAGTACTTC
CDR3aa: CASSPTGTSRETQYF
abundance: few
d_gene: -
j_gene: TRBJ2-5
v_gene: TRBV4-2

CDR3nt: TGTGCCAGCAACGACGTTCAGGGTGAGCCCCAGCATTTT
CDR3aa: CASNDVQGEPQHF
abundance: many
d_gene: -
j_gene: TRBJ1-5
v_gene: TRBV12-3/TRBV12-4

CDR3nt: TGTGCCAGCAGTTACCCCGGACTAGCGGGAACCCACACAGATACGCAGTATTTT
CDR3aa: CASSYPGLAGTHTDTQYF
abundance: -
d_gene: TRBD2
j_gene: TRBJ2-3
v_gene: TRBV10-3

CDR3nt: TGTGCCAGCAGCTTGTCTGGATTCGACAGGGGTGGGATGAATTCACCCCTCCACTTT
CDR3aa: CASSLSGFDRGGMNSPLHF
abundance: many
d_gene: TRBD1
j_gene: TRBJ1-6
v_gene: TRBV5-6

CDR3nt: TGCAGTGCCTCGGCCGGGACTTTCTCCTACGAGCAGTACTTC
CDR3aa: CSASAGTFSYEQYF
abundance: few
d_gene: -
j_gene: TRBJ2-7
v_gene: TRBV20-1

CDR3nt: TGTGCCAGCAGCTCATACAGGGGAGCTAACTATGGCTACACCTTC
CDR3aa: CASSSYRGANYGYTF
abundance: many
d_gene: TRBD1
j_gene: TRBJ1-2
v_gene: TRBV11-2

CDR3nt: TGTGCCAGCAGTAGTCCCGGGACAGGGGGCCACACTGAAGCTTTCTTT
CDR3aa: CASSSPGTGGHTEAFF
abundance: once
d_gene: TRBD1
j_gene: TRBJ1-1
v_gene: TRBV2

CDR3nt: TGTGCCACCAGCAGAGGGGGGAGGGAGCAGCATTTT
CDR3aa: CATSRGGREQHF
abundance: -
d_gene: -
j_gene: TRBJ1-5
v_gene: TRBV15

CDR3nt: TGTGCCAGCGGTATATCGTCAGTGGGGGGGGGGAACACTGAAGCTTTCTTT
CDR3aa: CASGISSVGGGNTEAFF
abundance: many
d_gene: -
j_gene: TRBJ1-1
v_gene: TRBV2

CDR3nt: TGTGCCAGCAGCAAGGGTACTAGCGTGGGTGAGACCCAGTACTTC
CDR3aa: CASSKGTSVGETQYF
abundance: once
d_gene: TRBD2
j_gene: TRBJ2-5
v_gene: TRBV7-9

CDR3nt: TGTGCCACCAGCAGTGGGTGGTTTGGAGTGAACACTGAAGCTTTCTTT
CDR3aa: CATSSGWFGVNTEAFF
abundance: -
d_gene: -
j_gene: TRBJ1-1
v_gene: TRBV15

CDR3nt: TGTGCCAGCAGCTCACGACAGGGGCGGAACACCGGGGAGCTGTTTTTT
CDR3aa: CASSSRQGRNTGELFF
abundance: many
d_gene: TRBD1
j_gene: TRBJ2-2
v_gene: TRBV7-8

CDR3nt: TGTGCCAGCAGAGGGACAGGGGGCTGGACTGAAGCTTTCTTT
CDR3aa: CASRGTGGWTEAFF
abundance: many
d_gene: TRBD1
j_gene: TRBJ1-1
v_gene: TRBV5-6

CDR3nt: TGCGCCAGCAGCTGGGGTAGCAATCAGCCCCAGCATTTT
CDR3aa: CASSWGSNQPQHF
abundance: many
d_gene: -
j_gene: TRBJ1-5
v_gene: TRBV5-1

CDR3nt: TGTGCCAGCAGCTACAAAAGGACAGGGGGCTCCGAGCAGTACTTC
CDR3aa: CASSYKRTGGSEQYF
abundance: -
d_gene: TRBD1
j_gene: TRBJ2-7
v_gene: TRBV6-6